The 5 T cell receptor beta chains presented below share a single source sample, sequenced in a study of cytomegalovirus exposure and HLA in healthy donors (dated by TCRdb to the late 2010s). The method was the immunoSEQ multiplex PCR assay. The multiplex PCR relied on a mix of 60 forward primers for TCR Vbeta segments and 13 reverse primers for TCR Jbeta segments. TCRdb stores this immuneACCESS table with in-frame sequences only. Part of the clones is absent; in the studies checked, under half of the shortfall reflects unresolved V genes, and no reason is known for the rest. The sample table shows more than 150,000 clones, and 80% are seen once. The ten largest account for 0.6% to 0.7% of the sample. Sequenced: PBMCs. Receptor source: a boy younger than 18 in good health and CMV-seronegative.

V and J are TRBV5-1 and TRBJ1-1; 7 nucleotides align to TRBD1. Germline CDR1 and CDR2: SGHRS and YFSETQ. Trimming cost V 5 bases and J 5 bases; bases outside gene matches: 9. This CDR3 contains 14 residues. The CDR3: CASRSAQGGTEAFF. CDR3 in DNA: TGCGCCAGCAGGTCTGCCCAGGGGGGAACTGAAGCTTTCTTT.

This clone was detected once. This chain joins TRBV15 and TRBJ1-2; 7 positions match TRBD1. V lost 3 bases to trimming and J lost 4 bases; unmatched junction nucleotides: 20. The CDR3 spans 19 residues. Germline V gene lookup returns CDR1 LNHNV and CDR2 YYDKDF (reference sequence). The CDR3 sequence: CATSSDDTTARGLAYGYTF. The CDR3 bases are TGTGCCACCAGCAGCGACGATACGACAGCCAGGGGGTTGGCCTATGGCTACACCTTC.

This clone was detected once. The chain has TRBV10-3 and TRBJ2-7, with 8 bases lining up with TRBD2. Per the germline V gene, CDR1 is ENHRY and CDR2 is SYGVKD. The CDR3 length is 13 residues. The junction had 12 bases not matched to a gene; V was cut back by 10 bases and J by 7 bases. CDR3 sequence: CATGLAVSGEQYF. In nucleotides, the CDR3 is TGTGCCACCGGACTAGCCGTCTCGGGGGAGCAGTACTTC.

V and J are TRBV2 and TRBJ2-5, with D possibly matching TRBD1 (6 bases). CDR3 length equals 15 residues. V was pared by 6 bases and J by 5 bases, with 19 bases between. In germline, CDR1 is SNHLY, CDR2 FYNNEI. In nucleotides, the CDR3 is TGTGCCAGCAGGAGATTCTCAGGGGCCGGGGAGACCCAGTACTTC. This encodes CASRRFSGAGETQYF.

This chain connects TRBV19 to TRBJ1-2; 11 bases agree with TRBD1. The germline CDR1 and CDR2 sequences are LNHDA and SQIVND (reference sequence). After removal of 5 bases from V and 8 bases from J, the junction contained 7 bases not matched to a gene. The CDR3 spans 14 residues. The CDR3 bases are TGTGCCAGTAGTCTCCGGGGACAGGGGGAAGGCTACACCTTC. Amino acids: CASSLRGQGEGYTF.